Following are 26 T cell receptor beta chains from one sample sequenced in a study of OX40 agonist ivuxolimab in advanced cancers. Assay: immunoSEQ multiplex PCR; the TCRdb copy retains only in-frame clones and omits some. The data show about 62,000 clones, 85% seen once. The sample here was CD4+ or CD8+ T cells sorted from blood, taken in a trial of the OX40 agonist ivuxolimab. The receptors were gathered from an adult with an advanced solid tumor such as melanoma, head and neck, liver or kidney cancer.

The chain links TRBV18 to TRBJ2-5, with TRBD1 matching 7 bases. Germline CDR1 and CDR2: KGHSH and LQKENI. The CDR3 length is 13 residues. V lost 3 bases to trimming and J lost 3 bases; unmatched junction nucleotides: 1. CDR3 loop: CASSPDREETQYF. The CDR3 DNA sequence: TGTGCCAGCTCACCCGACAGGGAAGAGACCCAGTACTTC.

This clone has a single count. The V and J genes are TRBV6-6 and TRBJ2-3; no clear D gene. The CDR3 runs 15 residues. Trimming stripped 0 bases from V and 4 bases from J, with 11 bases between. Germline V gives CDR1 MNHNY, CDR2 SVGAGI (reference sequence). The CDR3 DNA follows: TGTGCCAGCAGTTACTCGACCCTAGGACCAGATACGCAGTATTTT. It specifies CASSYSTLGPDTQYF.

This rearrangement joins TRBV2 to TRBJ2-5; 9 nucleotides align to TRBD1. Germline loops: CDR1 SNHLY, CDR2 FYNNEI. Unmatched junction bases numbered 6, after V lost 6 bases and J lost 4 bases. The CDR3 covers 14 residues. The CDR3 protein is CASSIDRGSETQYF. In nucleotides, the CDR3 is TGTGCCAGCAGCATTGACAGGGGGTCAGAGACCCAGTACTTC.

Worth noting for this clone: Germline is not matched at one junction end, which may reflect a read error. The rearrangement links TRBV7-7 to TRBJ2-7; no clear D gene. The length of the CDR3 is 13 residues. In germline, CDR1 is SSHAT, CDR2 FNYEAQ (reference sequence). The CDR3 reads CASSELQGGEQYF. The CDR3 nucleotides read TGTGCTAGCAGCGAACTCCAAGGCGGCGAGCAGTACTTC.

The CDR3 DNA follows: TGCAGCGTTGAAGTGGGTGGAAACACCATATATTTT. Protein: CSVEVGGNTIYF. This chain uses TRBV29-1 with TRBJ1-3; D not resolved. The CDR3 spans 12 residues. Germline values: CDR1 SQVTM, CDR2 ANQGSEA. Trimming left V 1 base short and J 3 bases short, with 4 bases between. Filled out from reference TRBV29-1 and TRBJ1-3, the complete variable domain reads SAVISQKPSRDICQRGTSLTIQCQVDSQVTMMFWYRQQPGQSLTLIATANQGSEATYESGFVIDKFPISRPNLTFSTLTVSNMSPEDSSIYLCSVEVGGNTIYFGEGSWLTVV.

This chain links TRBV5-1 with TRBJ2-2, with TRBD1 as a possible D gene (8 bases). The germline V gene encodes CDR1 SGHRS and CDR2 YFSETQ. V was cut by 2 bases and J by 5 bases, with 13 bases left in between. The CDR3 totals 15 residues. CDR3 DNA: TGCGCCAGCAGCTTAAGCGGGACAGGTACCGGGGAGCTGTTTTTT. Translated, it gives CASSLSGTGTGELFF.

In regard to this clone: At one end, the junction sequence differs from germline, possibly due to a read error. CDR3 region: CASSERAHWVF. DNA of the CDR3: TGTGCCAGCAGTGAAAGAGCCCACTGGGTTTTT. The V gene is TRBV6-5, the J gene TRBJ1-4; D unclear. CDR1 MNHEY and CDR2 SVGAGI come from the germline V gene. CDR3 length: 11 amino acids.

The chain links TRBV18 to TRBJ1-1; 7 nucleotides agree with TRBD1. V trimming: 5 bases; J trimming: 0 bases; junction bases outside the gene matches: 6. The CDR3 has 15 residues. In germline, CDR1 is KGHSH, CDR2 LQKENI. Here the CDR3 DNA reads TGTGCCAGCTCAACGGGGGGACAGATGAACACTGAAGCTTTCTTT. Protein sequence: CASSTGGQMNTEAFF.

The chain carries TRBV29-1 and TRBJ1-2; the D gene is possibly TRBD1 (5 bases). With 6 bases removed from V and 6 bases from J, the gap between germline ends came to 14 bases. This CDR3 contains 12 residues. Germline CDR1 and CDR2: SQVTM and ANQGSEA. The CDR3 reads CSVLRGENGYTF. CDR3 bases: TGCAGCGTCCTCCGGGGGGAGAATGGCTACACCTTC.

This chain uses TRBV2 with TRBJ2-7; D is possibly TRBD1 or TRBD2 (6 bases each). V lost 6 bases, J lost 1 base, and 16 bases lay in between. CDR1 SNHLY and CDR2 FYNNEI come from the germline V gene. The CDR3 is 15 amino acids. The CDR3 bases are TGTGCCAGCAGCCCCCGTAGGGGGGCTTCCTACGAGCAGTACTTC. Amino acid sequence: CASSPRRGASYEQYF.

The chain employs TRBV5-1 and TRBJ2-2; no clear D gene. V shed 1 base and J shed 4 bases, with 5 bases lying between them. CDR1 and CDR2 from the germline V gene are SGHRS and YFSETQ. This CDR3 region has 13 residues. In DNA, the CDR3 is TGCGCCAGCAGCTTGTTAGGCACCGGGGAGCTGTTTTTT. This encodes CASSLLGTGELFF.

The CDR3 sequence: CASTASGFTSSYNEQFF. The CDR3, as DNA: TGTGCCAGCACCGCCTCTGGGTTTACCAGCTCCTACAATGAGCAGTTCTTC. V gene TRBV11-2 combines with J gene TRBJ2-1; D remains unclear. The CDR3 is 17 amino acids. V was clipped by 7 bases and J by 0 bases, with 19 bases between them. Germline values: CDR1 SGHAT, CDR2 FQNNGV.

V usage is TRBV2 and J usage is TRBJ1-5; TRBD1 agrees at 8 bases. The germline V gene encodes CDR1 SNHLY and CDR2 FYNNEI. Losses at the gene ends were 3 bases for V and 2 bases for J; bases not matched to a gene: 3. The CDR3 contains 15 residues. The CDR3 DNA reads as TGTGCCAGCAGTGAGGAGACAGGGGGCAATCAGCCCCAGCATTTT. Its translation: CASSEETGGNQPQHF.

The chain has TRBV29-1 and TRBJ2-5; D might be TRBD2 (6 bases). This CDR3 is 14 amino acids long. Germline-derived CDR1 and CDR2 are SQVTM and ANQGSEA. V shed 1 base and J shed 1 base, with 10 bases lying between them. CDR3 sequence (DNA): TGCAGCGTTGAAGCGGGAGCGATCCAAGAGACCCAGTACTTC. This codes for CSVEAGAIQETQYF. The whole variable domain, remainder taken from reference TRBV29-1 and TRBJ2-5, is SAVISQKPSRDICQRGTSLTIQCQVDSQVTMMFWYRQQPGQSLTLIATANQGSEATYESGFVIDKFPISRPNLTFSTLTVSNMSPEDSSIYLCSVEAGAIQETQYFGPGTRLLVL.

V gene TRBV18 combines with J gene TRBJ2-7; D not certain. V was shortened by 3 bases and J by 5 bases, with 11 bases between the two germline ends. The length of the CDR3 is 13 residues. Germline CDR1 reads KGHSH; CDR2 reads LQKENI. The CDR3 reads CASSPRPNNEQYF. CDR3 bases: TGTGCCAGCTCACCTAGACCGAATAACGAGCAGTACTTC.

V is TRBV10-2 and J is TRBJ2-5, with D possibly TRBD2 on 6 matching bases. CDR3 length equals 14 residues. CDR1 WSHSY and CDR2 SAAADI come from the germline V gene. Trimming took off 4 bases at V and 0 bases at J, with 9 bases between the two ends. The CDR3 DNA follows: TGCGCCAGCAGTGGGAGGGCGAACCAAGAGACCCAGTACTTC. It encodes CASSGRANQETQYF.

V gene TRBV6-6 combines with J gene TRBJ1-6; TRBD1 matches at 8 bases. Germline V CDR1 and CDR2: MNHNY, SVGAGI (reference sequence). Trimming removed 10 bases from V and 5 bases from J; junction bases left unmatched: 7. The CDR3 is made up of 14 amino acids. This CDR3 reads CATWRTGHNSPLHF. In DNA, the CDR3 is TGTGCCACCTGGAGGACAGGGCATAATTCACCCCTCCACTTT.

This CDR3 reads CASSSSWGADTQYF. Here the CDR3 DNA reads TGTGCCAGCAGCTCTAGCTGGGGGGCAGATACGCAGTATTTT. The rearrangement uses TRBV7-9 and TRBJ2-3; tentative D call: TRBD2 (6 bases). This CDR3 is built from 14 residues. Germline CDR1 SEHNR, CDR2 FQNEAQ (reference sequence). V was trimmed by 4 bases and J by 4 bases, leaving 12 bases between them.

The rearrangement links TRBV19 to TRBJ1-5, with TRBD1 matching 9 bases. The ends lost 3 bases at V and 7 bases at J; junction bases unmatched: 4. The CDR3 totals 14 residues. Germline CDR1 LNHDA, CDR2 SQIVND (reference sequence). The CDR3 sequence: CASSMTGTGQPQHF. The CDR3, as DNA: TGTGCCAGTAGTATGACAGGGACAGGGCAGCCCCAGCATTTT.

The V gene is TRBV27, the J gene TRBJ2-2; TRBD1 matches 7 bases. This CDR3 contains 17 residues. Germline V lookup: CDR1 MNHEY, CDR2 SMNVEV (reference sequence). V shed 3 bases, J shed 6 bases, and the junction held 13 bases outside the gene matches. CDR3 nucleotide sequence: TGTGCCAGCAGTTTGAATAGGGGGCGTGTCGGGGCCGGGGAGCTGTTTTTT. This gives the protein CASSLNRGRVGAGELFF.

The V call is TRBV2, the J call TRBJ2-7; no clear D gene. Germline-derived CDR1 and CDR2 are SNHLY and FYNNEI. The CDR3 extends over 11 amino acids. Trimming removed 4 bases at V and 2 bases at J, with 3 bases between. The CDR3 spells CASSATYEQYF. CDR3 bases: TGTGCCAGCAGTGCAACCTACGAGCAGTACTTC. Using reference TRBV2 and TRBJ2-7 for the parts outside the CDR3, the full variable domain is EPEVTQTPSHQVTQMGQEVILRCVPISNHLYFYWYRQILGQKVEFLVSFYNNEISEKSEIFDDQFSVERPDGSNFTLKIRSTKLEDSAMYFCASSATYEQYFGPGTRLTVT.

The J gene is TRBJ2-1, the V gene TRBV2, with D tentatively TRBD1 (6 bases). The CDR3 runs to 15 residues. Germline CDR1 reads SNHLY; CDR2 reads FYNNEI. V dropped 7 bases and J dropped 4 bases, with 17 bases sitting between them. The CDR3 DNA reads TGTGCCAGCATTCGACCGGGACAACGTTACAATGAGCAGTTCTTC. Translated, it gives CASIRPGQRYNEQFF.

V gene TRBV6-4 combines with J gene TRBJ1-6; tentatively, D is TRBD1 (5 bases). Germline V gives CDR1 MRHNA, CDR2 SNTAGT. Trimming pared 2 bases from V and 8 bases from J, leaving 10 bases between. The CDR3 runs to 14 residues. As DNA, the CDR3 is TGTGCCAGCAGTGACAGGGGCGGATATTCACCCCTCCACTTT. This translates into CASSDRGGYSPLHF.

The chain joins TRBV6-1 to TRBJ2-2; TRBD2 might be the D (6 bases). The V end lost 6 bases, the J end lost 3 bases, and 14 bases lay between the germline ends. The CDR3 extends over 15 amino acids. Germline CDR1 and CDR2: MNHNS and SASEGT. The CDR3 protein is CASRTLAGYTGELFF. CDR3 bases: TGTGCCAGCAGAACTTTGGCGGGGTACACCGGGGAGCTGTTTTTT.

This chain connects TRBV10-1 to TRBJ2-3; D perhaps matches TRBD1 (5 bases). Trimming cost V 3 bases and J 2 bases, with 15 bases left between them. CDR3 size: 16 residues. Germline V CDR1 and CDR2: WNHNN, SYGVQD (reference sequence). The chain's CDR3 is CASSEGALSNTDTQYF. The CDR3 DNA sequence: TGCGCCAGCAGTGAAGGGGCCCTATCTAACACAGATACGCAGTATTTT.

The rearrangement uses TRBV5-4 and TRBJ1-2, with D possibly TRBD1 on 5 matching bases. V lost 0 bases, J lost 8 bases, and 5 bases lay in between. The CDR3 has 11 residues. Germline loops: CDR1 SGHNT, CDR2 YYREEE (reference sequence). The CDR3 DNA reads TGTGCCAGCAGCTTGGGGGGCGGCTACACCTTC. Protein: CASSLGGGYTF.